This TCR beta chain originates from a study of T cell repertoires and HLA-DP antigens. This clone was observed a few times. Its antigen is undetermined. CD4+ T cells, purified by negative selection, averaged approximately 98% purity. Here immunoSEQ multiplex PCR was the method, and the copy in TCRdb shows in-frame clones only, minus some. Of approximately 73,000 clones in the sample, roughly 77% are singletons; the top ten hold roughly 1.4%. The sequence derives from a man aged 60-69 years in good health and CMV-seronegative. Sequenced material: CD4+ T cells from PBMCs.

The CDR3 sequence is CAWSVPLDYSPLHF. CDR3 nucleotides: TGTGCCTGGAGTGTACCGCTCGATTATTCACCCCTCCACTTT. The chain couples TRBV30 to TRBJ1-6, with unresolved D. V lost 0 bases and J 8 bases, leaving 11 bases between the germline ends. There are 14 residues in the CDR3. CDR1 is GTSNPN and CDR2 is SVGIG in the germline V gene (reference sequence).